Listed below are T cell receptor beta chains from one sample, sequenced in a study of tumor and adjacent non-tumor tissue in lung cancer. TCRdb recomputed calls from the multiplex PCR reads with MiXCR, one row per CDR3 protein. The sample contains under 95,000 distinct CDR3 sequences, about four fifths of which appear only once. Material: distant non-tumor lung tissue. The origin of the receptors is a man aged 60 to 69 with non-small cell lung cancer. CDR3s include the opening cysteine and the closing phenylalanine or tryptophan. Each record gives: clone size, D gene, J gene, V gene, CDR3 DNA, CDR3 protein. The D gene is left open where the match is weak. Rows may omit the clone size; those that give it use once, few, many or a size class.

.,TRBD2,TRBJ2-5,TRBV6-6,TGTGCCAGCAGTTCCCCCCACCGGGGGACTAGCGCGAGGGCAGGGACCCAGTACTTC,CASSSPHRGTSARAGTQYF
once,.,TRBJ1-2,TRBV11-2,TGTGCCAGCATGGGGCTATTGGACTATGGCTACACCTTC,CASMGLLDYGYTF
.,TRBD2,TRBJ2-3,TRBV20-1,TGCGGTGCTAGTGGGTCTCGGCGGGGGGGCACCGATACGCAGTATTTT,CGASGSRRGGTDTQYF
.,.,TRBJ2-6,TRBV6-5,TGTGCCAGCAGCCTACCGTGTGCCAGCTCTGGGGCCAACGTCCTGACTTTC,CASSLPCASSGANVLTF
.,TRBD2,TRBJ2-7,TRBV20-1,TGCAGTGCTAGAAGATTGGCACTAGCGTGGGCGAGCTCCTACGAGCAGTACTTC,CSARRLALAWASSYEQYF
.,TRBD1,TRBJ2-5,TRBV11-2,TGTGCCAGTAGCTCTACAGGGGAAGAAGCCCAATACTTC,CASSSTGEEAQYF
.,.,TRBJ2-2,TRBV20-1,TGCAGTGCTATTACCGGGACAGTCACCGGGGGGCTGTTTTTT,CSAITGTVTGGLFF
.,.,TRBJ1-1,TRBV11-3,TGTGCCAGCAGTTCGAACGGACGGCTGACTGAAGCTTTCTTT,CASSSNGRLTEAFF
.,TRBD2,TRBJ2-6,TRBV6-5,TGTGTCAGCAGCCTAGCGGAAGCCAGTTCTGGGGCCAACGTCCTGACTTTC,CVSSLAEASSGANVLTF
once,.,TRBJ2-3,TRBV11-2,TGTGCCAGCAACAAAATTGGGGGCGGTAACGGAGATACGCAGTATTTT,CASNKIGGGNGDTQYF
many,TRBD1,TRBJ1-6,TRBV11-2,TGTGCCAGCAGCCAGAAAACGCGGACAGGGCTAGAATCACCCCTCCACTTT,CASSQKTRTGLESPLHF
.,TRBD1,TRBJ2-3,TRBV29-1,TGCAGCGTTGTCGGGACAGGAGCAGGAGATACGCAGTATTTT,CSVVGTGAGDTQYF
.,.,TRBJ2-3,TRBV20-1,TGCACTGCTAGTGCGGAAAAAAGGGATCCAGATACGCAGTATTTT,CTASAEKRDPDTQYF
.,.,TRBJ2-6,TRBV11-2,TGTGCCAGCAGCTTAGTTCCAAAGGTCAGACCCTCTGGGGCCAATGTCCTGACTTTC,CASSLVPKVRPSGANVLTF
.,TRBD1,TRBJ2-5,TRBV11-2,TGTCCCAGCAGCTATACAGGGGAAGACACCCATTACTTC,CPSSYTGEDTHYF
.,.,TRBJ1-6,TRBV11-3,TGTGTCAGCAGCCCCGGGATTAATTCACTCCTCCACTTT,CVSSPGINSLLHF
once,.,TRBJ1-3,TRBV6-1,TGTGTCAGCACTTCAGGGGATAGAAACACCATATATTTT,CVSTSGDRNTIYF
.,.,TRBJ2-5,TRBV7-2,TGTGCCAGCAGCTTAGAAGGGCTTAGGGGAGAGACCCAGTACTTC,CASSLEGLRGETQYF
.,TRBD1,TRBJ2-2,TRBV12-3/TRBV12-4,TGTGCCAGCATCATTCCGACAGGGGGGTCCGGGGAGCTGTTTTTT,CASIIPTGGSGELFF
.,TRBD2,TRBJ2-2,TRBV11-1,TGTGCCAGCAGCCCTTCGGCTAGCGGGTCCGGGGAGTTGTTTTTT,CASSPSASGSGELFF
.,.,TRBJ1-1,TRBV4-3,TGCGCCAGCAGCCAACACGTTCCGGGCAGTTCGAGCACTGAAGCCTTCTTT,CASSQHVPGSSSTEAFF
.,.,TRBJ1-2,TRBV6-5,TGTGGCAGCAGTTACGACCGACGAATCTATGGCTATACCTTC,CGSSYDRRIYGYTF
.,.,TRBJ1-1,TRBV6-6,TGTACCAGCAGTTCCTACGGGGCGGAAGCTTTCTTT,CTSSSYGAEAFF
.,.,TRBJ1-1,TRBV11-3,TGTGCCAGCAGCTACACGAACACTGAAGCTTTCTTT,CASSYTNTEAFF
.,TRBD1,TRBJ1-5,TRBV20-1,TGCAGTGCTAGGAGAGAGACAGGGAAGGAACCCCAGCATTTT,CSARRETGKEPQHF
many,TRBD1,TRBJ1-2,TRBV20-1,TGCAGTGCTAGAGATCTCAGGACAGGGGGCGCGGGATATGGCTACACCTTC,CSARDLRTGGAGYGYTF
.,.,TRBJ1-3,TRBV4-2,TGTGCCAGCTCCCAACGGGAGGGACCGCTATCTGGAAAGACTATATATTTT,CASSQREGPLSGKTIYF
.,TRBD1,TRBJ1-2,TRBV12-3/TRBV12-4,TGTGCCAGCAACTCCGACAGGGGAGGTTGCTACACCTTC,CASNSDRGGCYTF
.,.,TRBJ1-1,TRBV6-5,TGTGCAAGCAGTCCCTTTACGGTGGGGGACACTGAAGCTTTCTTT,CASSPFTVGDTEAFF
once,.,TRBJ1-6,TRBV20-1,TGCAGTACTAGAAATACGGGACGGTATAATTCACCCCTCCAGTTT,CSTRNTGRYNSPLQF
once,TRBD1,TRBJ2-1,TRBV5-1,TGCGCCAGCAGCTTGGGGCTAGGGGGCATCAGCTCCTACAATGAGAAGTTCTTC,CASSLGLGGISSYNEKFF
.,TRBD2,TRBJ2-1,TRBV29-1,TGCAGCGCCAAGGGGCTAGCGGGAGATTGGGACGATCAGTTCTTC,CSAKGLAGDWDDQFF
.,.,TRBJ2-2,TRBV4-2,TGTGCCAGCAGCCAAGATCTGAGGGCCTATACCGGGAAGCTGTTTTTT,CASSQDLRAYTGKLFF
many,.,TRBJ2-3,TRBV5-5,TGTGCCAGCAGCGCGCCGGGTCCAGATACGCAGTATTTT,CASSAPGPDTQYF
.,.,TRBJ2-1,TRBV3-1,TGTGCCAGCACCCAATTGGGGGAGTGGACCGCCTACAATGAGCAGTTCTTC,CASTQLGEWTAYNEQFF
.,.,TRBJ2-1,TRBV6-5,TGTGCTAGCAGTTATTCGTACAGGCAGAGCTCCTACAATGAGAAGTCCTTC,CASSYSYRQSSYNEKSF
.,.,TRBJ1-1,TRBV11-2,TGCAGCATCTTAGTCGGGAGGGGCACTGAAGCTTTCTTT,CSILVGRGTEAFF
many,.,TRBJ1-3,TRBV28,TGTGCCAGCAGTTTAGGGTACTCTGGAAACACCATATATTTT,CASSLGYSGNTIYF
.,.,TRBJ2-5,TRBV6-2/TRBV6-3,TGTGCCAGCAGTATCATATCGGGCCGCCAAGAGACCCAGTACTTC,CASSIISGRQETQYF
.,.,TRBJ2-2,TRBV14,TGTACAAGCAGCCAAGATCGGCTAGCTCCCACCGGGGAGCTGTTTTTT,CTSSQDRLAPTGELFF
.,.,TRBJ1-6,TRBV7-2,TGTGCCAGCAGCATAGTGAGGTTTAATTCACCCCTCCGCTTT,CASSIVRFNSPLRF
.,TRBD2,TRBJ2-1,TRBV11-3,TGTGCCGGCAGCTTACACCCCGGGACTAGCGGAGCAAGCTCCTACAATGAGCAGTTCTTC,CAGSLHPGTSGASSYNEQFF
once,TRBD1,TRBJ2-3,TRBV5-1,TGCACCAGCAGCTTGGGGACAGCCCTTAACACAGATACGCAGTATTTT,CTSSLGTALNTDTQYF
.,.,TRBJ2-7,TRBV10-2,TGCGCCAGCAGTGGGGCTAGCGTCTACAAGCAGTATTTC,CASSGASVYKQYF
once,.,TRBJ1-5,TRBV24-1,TGTGCCACCAGTGAAGGTTCTTGCAATCAGCCCCAACATTTT,CATSEGSCNQPQHF
.,.,TRBJ1-6,TRBV11-2,TGTGCCAACAACTTAGGAGGGGTCAATAATTCACCCCTCCACTTT,CANNLGGVNNSPLHF
many,.,TRBJ2-1,TRBV12-3/TRBV12-4,TGTGCCAGCAGTAACGTTGGCGTTACCTCCTACAATGAGCAGTTCTTC,CASSNVGVTSYNEQFF
.,.,TRBJ2-1,TRBV24-1,TGCGCCACCAGCAACCCTGGGGTCGAATACAATGAGCAGTTCTTC,CATSNPGVEYNEQFF
.,.,TRBJ2-5,TRBV11-3,TGTGCCAGCAGCCATATAGAGACCCAGTACTTC,CASSHIETQYF
medium-sized,.,TRBJ2-3,TRBV11-3,TGTGCCAGCAGCTTAGTCGCCGGGGGGCGGACAGATACGCAGTATTTT,CASSLVAGGRTDTQYF
.,TRBD2,TRBJ2-3,TRBV11-2,TGTGCCAGCAGTCAACCGGGACTAGCGAGCACAGATACGCAGTATTTT,CASSQPGLASTDTQYF
.,TRBD2,TRBJ2-5,TRBV11-3,TGTGCCAGGAGCTTAGGGTCCAGCGGGGGGTCCCGAGAGACCCAGTATTTC,CARSLGSSGGSRETQYF
.,.,TRBJ2-5,TRBV11-2,TGTGCCAGCAGCTTGAACCAGACTGGACGGGATACCCAGTACTTC,CASSLNQTGRDTQYF
.,.,TRBJ2-1,TRBV4-3,TGCGCCATCGGCCAAGATCAGGGACGGGATGAGCAGTTCTTC,CAIGQDQGRDEQFF
.,.,TRBJ2-5,TRBV5-6,TGTGCCAGCAGCTCGGCAACGGGGAAAAAGACCCAGTACTTC,CASSSATGKKTQYF